Reported below is one TCR beta chain. Which antigen it targets is not known. Qualities for individual bases were not recorded, and no much larger clone is one base off. V is pruned by 6 bases and J by 0 bases, leaving 5 bases of the junction without a gene match. From a lookup of the germline V gene (reference sequence), CDR1 and CDR2 are DFQATT and SNEGSKA. The CDR3 measures 15 amino acids from cysteine to phenylalanine. The entry retains the CDR3 DNA only, 45 bases that are in frame from base 1. This entry is derived from a study of response to subunit inactivated influenza vaccine (dated by TCRdb to 2016 to 2018). Study-wide context: To follow how T cells responded to a trivalent subunit inactivated influenza vaccine, the researchers relied on deep quantitative profiling of the T cell receptor repertoire.

What the research found in general, with its limitations: It was suggested by the authors that each seasonal influenza vaccination may recruit only a limited number of new T cells.

Library prep was done by RT-PCR. Sequencing instrument: Illumina HiSeq 2500. TCRdb reworked the public reads: Q25 trimming with fastp, MiXCR clone assembly, productive beta chains retained. Records with the same CDR3 protein are collapsed into one entry carrying the most frequent genes and DNA. The sample yields about 500,000 distinct CDR3 sequences; approximately 15% were counted once. The leading ten clones occupy about 3% of the sample. The TCR sequence derives from a man aged 45 to 75 who received an inactivated influenza vaccine. Donor details come from another sample of the same person, matched by shared clones. The starting material was CD4+ T cells sorted from PBMCs, obtained less than 25 months after vaccination. The V and J segments used are TRBV20-1 and TRBJ2-1, with 10 central nucleotides matching TRBD2. The DNA sequence follows: TGCAGTGCCGTAAGCGGGAGGGCCTCCTACAATGAGCAGTTCTTC. This is translated as CSAVSGRASYNEQFF.